Described below is a single TCR beta chain sequence and its context. Its specificity is not known. The data derive from a study of shared clonotypes between healthy human individuals. General observations from the study: Sequencing depth was a factor that was expected to affect clonotype sharing among donors.

This CDR3 has 13 amino acids. V was clipped by 5 bases and J by 10 bases; unmatched bases: 13. CDR1 and CDR2 from the germline V gene are GTSNPN and SVGIG (reference sequence). This table comes from immunoSEQ multiplex PCR, and its TCRdb copy is limited to in-frame clones, with some not included. The data contain 2 million to 2.5 million clones, more than 85% of them singletons. Sequencing was carried out using naive CD4+ T cells from PBMCs. Described subset: CD45RA+ positively selected. The chain links TRBV30 to TRBJ1-1, with TRBD1 matching over 7 bases. The origin of this receptor is a young man in good health. Some clones in this sample may be carry-over from other donors' samples. In DNA, the CDR3 is TGTGCCTGGGTCCGGGACAGAAGTAGAGGAGCTTTCTTT. Amino acid sequence: CAWVRDRSRGAFF.